The rows below give T cell receptor beta chains drawn from one sample of a study of blood T cell repertoires in COVID-19. Produced via immunoSEQ multiplex PCR; TCRdb's table is partial and in-frame only. Counted here are hundreds of thousands of clones, 87% occurring once; the ten biggest clones make up around 9%. What was sequenced was PBMCs or T cells enriched from blood (not recorded which). The receptors were gathered from a woman between 18 and 30 years old who had recovered from COVID-19. Both conserved end residues are part of each CDR3. D genes are given only for firm matches. Not all rows give a size; the values are once, few, many and, for expanded clones, a class.

D	size	V	J	DNA	CDR3
-	-	TRBV4-3	TRBJ2-7	TGCGCCAGCAGCCTGCGTACCGGGACAAACTACGAGCAGTACTTC	CASSLRTGTNYEQYF
TRBD1	few	TRBV5-4	TRBJ2-1	TGTGCCAGCAGATGGGGGACAGGGGAAAATGAGCAGTTCTTC	CASRWGTGENEQFF
-	-	TRBV30	TRBJ2-1	TGTGCCTGGGCTAGCTCCTACAATGAGCAGTTCTTC	CAWASSYNEQFF
-	-	TRBV9	TRBJ2-7	TGTGCCAGCAGCGTAGCTTATGACAGCTCCTACGAGCAGTACTTC	CASSVAYDSSYEQYF
-	-	TRBV7-2	TRBJ1-2	TGTGCCAGCACCTTTCTTGGGGCAGGCAGTAGTGGCTACACCTTC	CASTFLGAGSSGYTF
TRBD1	-	TRBV18	TRBJ2-3	TGTGCCAGCTCAACTCTTCCGGGACAGGGGGATACGCAGTATTTT	CASSTLPGQGDTQYF
TRBD2	-	TRBV4-1	TRBJ2-5	TGCGCCAGCAGCCAAGCTGGACTAGCGGGAGTAGAGACCCAGTACTTC	CASSQAGLAGVETQYF
-	-	TRBV18	TRBJ1-2	TGTGCCAGCTCACCCTCCGCAACCGAGGACTATGGCTACACCTTC	CASSPSATEDYGYTF
-	-	TRBV10-2	TRBJ2-7	TGCGCCAGCAGCCTTCTAGCGACTTTGTCCTACGAGCAGTACTTC	CASSLLATLSYEQYF
TRBD2	-	TRBV7-9	TRBJ2-7	TGTGCCAGCAGCCGGTCATCGGGGGGGCTGGACGAGCAGTACTTC	CASSRSSGGLDEQYF
TRBD1	-	TRBV5-4	TRBJ1-2	TGTGCCAGCAGCTCTCCGACAGGGGGCGACTATGGCTACACCTTC	CASSSPTGGDYGYTF
-	-	TRBV12-3/TRBV12-4	TRBJ2-1	TGTGCCAGCAGTTTAGACCAGCGCGATGAGCAGTTCTTC	CASSLDQRDEQFF
-	-	TRBV5-4	TRBJ2-3	TGTGCCAGCAGCTCAGAGGGGGGGCCGGCAGATACGCAGTATTTT	CASSSEGGPADTQYF
-	-	TRBV2	TRBJ1-2	TGTGCCAGCAGTGTAACACAGGTCTCAGGAGGCTACACCTTC	CASSVTQVSGGYTF
-	-	TRBV27	TRBJ2-7	TGTGCCAGCTGGTCTTGGACAGCGGACTACGAGCAGTACTTC	CASWSWTADYEQYF
-	-	TRBV19	TRBJ1-2	TGTGCCACCTCAGGGAGGGGCCCCTATGGCTACACCTTC	CATSGRGPYGYTF
TRBD1	-	TRBV7-2	TRBJ2-2	TGTGCCAGCAGCTCGGACAGGCCGAACACCGGGGAGCTGTTTTTT	CASSSDRPNTGELFF
TRBD1	-	TRBV7-8	TRBJ1-5	TGTGCCAGCAGCCAGACAGGGGGCAATCAGCCCCAGCATTTT	CASSQTGGNQPQHF
-	-	TRBV24-1	TRBJ2-5	TGTGCCACCAGTGACGTGGACACCCCAGGGGAGACCCAGTACTTC	CATSDVDTPGETQYF
-	-	TRBV19	TRBJ2-1	TGTGCCAGTAGTTATCTGGGACATCGCACCGCCAATGAGCAGTTCTTC	CASSYLGHRTANEQFF
TRBD1	-	TRBV15	TRBJ1-6	TGTGCCACCCGGGACAGTCTTCCCTATAATTCACCCCTCCACTTT	CATRDSLPYNSPLHF
-	-	TRBV6-4	TRBJ1-2	TGTGCCAGCAGTGCCCACGGTGGGCGCTATGGCTACACCTTC	CASSAHGGRYGYTF
TRBD1	-	TRBV4-2	TRBJ1-5	TGTGCCAGCAGCCAAGTGACCGGGACAGCTATATTCGGCAATCAGCCCCAGCATTTT	CASSQVTGTAIFGNQPQHF
TRBD2	-	TRBV7-9	TRBJ2-1	TGTGCCAGCAGCTTAGTGGGCGGGAGGACTCAGTACAATGAGCAGTTCTTC	CASSLVGGRTQYNEQFF
TRBD1	-	TRBV7-8	TRBJ1-3	TGTGCCAGCAGCCTCCTTGGTCGATATACAGGGGACTCTGGAAACACCATATATTTT	CASSLLGRYTGDSGNTIYF
-	-	TRBV7-8	TRBJ1-2	TGTGCCAGCAGCCTTACAGACTATGGCTACACCTTC	CASSLTDYGYTF
-	-	TRBV4-3	TRBJ2-3	TGCGCCAGCAGCCAAGGGCTAGCCATTGGAGATACGCAGTATTTT	CASSQGLAIGDTQYF
-	-	TRBV6-5	TRBJ2-5	TGTGCCAGCAGTTATTCGGGGATCGGGGAGACCCAGTACTTC	CASSYSGIGETQYF
-	-	TRBV6-2/TRBV6-3	TRBJ2-3	TGTGCCAGCAGTTACTCGACGGGGTCGGCGCAGTATTTT	CASSYSTGSAQYF
TRBD1	-	TRBV19	TRBJ1-2	TGTGCCAGTAGCTCGGACAGGGCCGCCTATGGCTACACCTTC	CASSSDRAAYGYTF
-	-	TRBV7-8	TRBJ2-2	TGTGCCAGCAGCACATCAGGGTTGTTACCGAACACCGGGGAGCTGTTTTTT	CASSTSGLLPNTGELFF
TRBD1	-	TRBV18	TRBJ1-4	TGTGCCAGCTCAATACAGGGGTCAACTAATGAAAAACTGTTTTTT	CASSIQGSTNEKLFF
TRBD2	-	TRBV27	TRBJ2-5	TGTGCCAGCAGAGGTCTAGCGGGGACCCAAGAGACCCAGTACTTC	CASRGLAGTQETQYF
-	-	TRBV6-1	TRBJ1-5	TGTGCCAGCAGTGAGTGGGGCAGGGGTCCCGTTCAGCCCCAGCATTTT	CASSEWGRGPVQPQHF
TRBD2	-	TRBV18	TRBJ2-3	TGTGCCAGCTCACCACTAGCGGGAGGGCCGACAGATACGCAGTATTTT	CASSPLAGGPTDTQYF
TRBD1	-	TRBV7-3	TRBJ2-6	TGTGCCAGCAGCCCGACCGAGGGGGCCTCTGGGGCCAACGTCCTGACTTTC	CASSPTEGASGANVLTF
TRBD2	-	TRBV11-2	TRBJ2-2	TGTGCCAGCAGCTCCATAGCGGGGGACCGCACCGGGGAGCTGTTTTTT	CASSSIAGDRTGELFF
TRBD1	once	TRBV5-1	TRBJ1-5	TGCGCCAGCAGCTTGGCCGGGACAGGCAATCAGCCCCAGCATTTT	CASSLAGTGNQPQHF
-	-	TRBV5-1	TRBJ2-3	TGCGCCAGCAGCTTGCCCAGAACCTATAGCGACAGCACAGATACGCAGTATTTT	CASSLPRTYSDSTDTQYF
-	-	TRBV19	TRBJ1-1	TGTGCCAGTAGTATCTCATCGGACAGCGTGAACACTGAAGCTTTCTTT	CASSISSDSVNTEAFF
TRBD1	-	TRBV7-8	TRBJ1-5	TGTGCCAGCAGCAGGGGACAGGGAACCGGGCAGCCCCAGCATTTT	CASSRGQGTGQPQHF
-	-	TRBV6-6	TRBJ1-4	TGTGCCAGCAGTTACGAAAAACTCGCCGGTAGACTGTTTTTT	CASSYEKLAGRLFF
TRBD2	-	TRBV15	TRBJ2-5	TGTGCCACCAGCAGAGATACTAGCGGGAGTAAAGAGACCCAGTACTTC	CATSRDTSGSKETQYF
-	-	TRBV19	TRBJ1-1	TGTGCCAGTAGCCTCCACACCAATCGGAACACTGAAGCTTTCTTT	CASSLHTNRNTEAFF
-	-	TRBV18	TRBJ2-7	TGTGCCAGCTCACCAACGAGGGCCTACGAGCAGTACTTC	CASSPTRAYEQYF
-	-	TRBV5-4	TRBJ1-1	TGTGCCAGCAGTTCCTCGGGGGGAGGAGTTACTGAAGCTTTCTTT	CASSSSGGGVTEAFF
TRBD2	once	TRBV28	TRBJ2-5	TGTGCCAGCAGTTTATACGGGGGGTATCAAGAGACCCAGTACTTC	CASSLYGGYQETQYF
-	-	TRBV19	TRBJ1-5	TGTGCCAGCACCTGGGGGGTACCCAATCAGCCCCAGCATTTT	CASTWGVPNQPQHF
TRBD2	-	TRBV5-1	TRBJ2-1	TGCGCCAGCAGCTCCCCCCGAAACGGCGGGGGGGCGTACAATGAGCAGTTCTTC	CASSSPRNGGGAYNEQFF
-	-	TRBV3-1/TRBV3-2	TRBJ1-5	TGTGCCAGCAGCCCAGGACGGGAAGGCAATCAGCCCCAGCATTTT	CASSPGREGNQPQHF
-	-	TRBV28	TRBJ1-5	TGTGCCAGCACAGGGGCGAATAGCAATCAGCCCCAGCATTTT	CASTGANSNQPQHF
-	once	TRBV6-5	TRBJ2-1	TGTGCCAGCAGTTACTCGGCTAGCCCGAATGAGCAGTTCTTC	CASSYSASPNEQFF